A selection of T cell receptor beta chains follows, all from one sample in a study of beta chain features in type 1 diabetes. Method: immunoSEQ multiplex PCR; TCRdb's copy keeps in-frame clones and lacks some. The sample carries over 90,000 clones, 25% to 35% recorded once. The specimen was central memory CD4+ T cells from blood. These receptors originate from a young woman with type 1 diabetes. Each CDR3 is given with its conserved first and last residue. D genes are given only for firm matches. Size is omitted from some rows. Given values are once, few, many or a class for expanded clones.

J gene | D gene | clone size | V gene | CDR3 DNA | CDR3 protein
TRBJ2-3 | TRBD2 | NA | TRBV28 | TGTGCCAGCCAAACTAGCGGGAGCACAGATACGCAGTATTTT | CASQTSGSTDTQYF
TRBJ1-2 | NA | few | TRBV7-2 | TGTGCCAGCAGCCCTCGGACAGATTCGGGCTACACCTTC | CASSPRTDSGYTF
TRBJ2-5 | TRBD1 | few | TRBV7-2 | TGTGCCAGCAGCTTCCCGGGACAGGGAAAGACCCAGTACTTC | CASSFPGQGKTQYF
TRBJ2-3 | TRBD2 | few | TRBV15 | TGTGCCACCAGCAGACCCTTGGTTCCCGCGGGAGGTCGAGATACGCAGTATTTT | CATSRPLVPAGGRDTQYF
TRBJ2-1 | NA | few | TRBV12-2 | TGTGCAAGTCGCCCCTTAGAAAAGCAGTTCTTC | CASRPLEKQFF
TRBJ2-1 | NA | NA | TRBV5-1 | TGCGCCAGCAGCTCCTTTGAGTCAAACAATGAGCAGTTCTTC | CASSSFESNNEQFF
TRBJ1-5 | TRBD1 | NA | TRBV28 | TGTGCCAGCAGCACGGGACAGGGCCGGCAGCCCCAGCATTTT | CASSTGQGRQPQHF
TRBJ2-6 | TRBD2 | few | TRBV5-1 | TGCGCCAGCCACACGGGGGGGGCGACTGGGGCCAACGTCCTGACTTTC | CASHTGGATGANVLTF
TRBJ2-5 | TRBD1 | NA | TRBV28 | TGTGCCAGCAGTTTAGGACAGGGGGCACGAATCTCCCAGTACTTC | CASSLGQGARISQYF
TRBJ1-5 | TRBD1 | NA | TRBV30 | TGTGCCTGGAGACAGGGGGCTAGCAATCAGCCCCAGCATTTT | CAWRQGASNQPQHF
TRBJ2-1 | NA | NA | TRBV20-1 | TGCAGTGCGCCCCTAGCAAATGAGCAGTTCTTC | CSAPLANEQFF
TRBJ2-1 | TRBD2 | NA | TRBV19 | TGTGCCAGTAGTACCAAAACTAGCGGGTCCTACAATGAGCAGTTCTTC | CASSTKTSGSYNEQFF
TRBJ2-1 | NA | few | TRBV4-3 | TGCGCCCGCGATGAGCAGTTCTTC | CARDEQFF
TRBJ2-3 | TRBD2 | NA | TRBV19 | TGTGCCAGTATCGGGGGGGCAGATACGCAGTATTTT | CASIGGADTQYF
TRBJ2-1 | TRBD2 | few | TRBV7-2 | TGTGCCAGCAGCTTAGCAATCACGGGACTAGGCGGCGATGAGCAGTTCTTC | CASSLAITGLGGDEQFF
TRBJ2-7 | NA | NA | TRBV7-2 | TGTGCCAGCAGCTTAGTCGGGGTGCTCCACTCCTACGAGCAGTACTTC | CASSLVGVLHSYEQYF
TRBJ2-6 | NA | NA | TRBV19 | TGTGCCACCCTTTCTGGGGCCAACGTCCTGACTTTC | CATLSGANVLTF
TRBJ2-1 | NA | NA | TRBV5-4 | TGTGCCAGCAGCTTGGCTCCGAGCTCCTACAATGAGCAGTTCTTC | CASSLAPSSYNEQFF
TRBJ1-4 | TRBD1 | NA | TRBV7-9 | TGTGCCAGCAGCTTTGGACAGGGGGAAAATGAAAAACTGTTTTTT | CASSFGQGENEKLFF
TRBJ1-2 | TRBD1 | NA | TRBV18 | TGTGCCAGCTCACCGATCCGGGACAGGGTCGGTAGCTACACCTTC | CASSPIRDRVGSYTF
TRBJ2-3 | NA | few | TRBV6-1 | TGTGCCAGCAGTGATCCAGGGTCCGTCACAGATACGCAGTATTTT | CASSDPGSVTDTQYF
TRBJ2-5 | TRBD1 | few | TRBV5-4 | TGTGCCAGCAGCCCCCCCGGGTCGGCAGGGGGCGGAGAGACCCAGTACTTC | CASSPPGSAGGGETQYF
TRBJ1-2 | TRBD1 | NA | TRBV5-6 | TGTGCCAGCAGACTACGACAGGGCTGGGGCTACACCTTC | CASRLRQGWGYTF
TRBJ2-7 | TRBD1 | few | TRBV28 | TGTGCCAGCAAGGCGGGACAGGGGTTTGTCGAGCAGTACTTC | CASKAGQGFVEQYF
TRBJ2-1 | TRBD2 | NA | TRBV2 | TGTGCCAGCAGACTAGCGGGGACGGGATACAATGAGCAGTTCTTC | CASRLAGTGYNEQFF
TRBJ2-5 | NA | NA | TRBV7-2 | TGTGCCAGCAGCCTAGGCCTGAGGGTCGAGACCCAGTACTTC | CASSLGLRVETQYF
TRBJ2-1 | TRBD1 | few | TRBV5-5 | TGTGCCAGCAGCTTTGGACAGGGGATAGACAATGAGCAGTTCTTC | CASSFGQGIDNEQFF
TRBJ2-3 | NA | few | TRBV25-1 | TGTGCCAGCAGAGAGTTAGACACAGATACGCAGTATTTT | CASRELDTDTQYF
TRBJ2-7 | TRBD2 | NA | TRBV19 | TGTGCCAGTAGTATTCGCGGGAGCTCCTACGAGCAGTACTTC | CASSIRGSSYEQYF
TRBJ2-1 | NA | NA | TRBV7-8 | TGTGCCAGCAGCTTAGCCCCCCCCCGAGCGGGTGGCTTCTACAATGAGCAGTTCTTC | CASSLAPPRAGGFYNEQFF
TRBJ2-1 | NA | few | TRBV7-2 | TGTGCCAGCAGCTTAGACAGAGGACTATCCAATGAGCAGTTCTTC | CASSLDRGLSNEQFF
TRBJ1-2 | NA | NA | TRBV4-3 | TGCGCCAGCAGCCAAGACCACAGGGATTCTAACTATGGCTACACCTTC | CASSQDHRDSNYGYTF
TRBJ2-2 | NA | NA | TRBV5-1 | TGCGCCAGCCAGCTGACAGAGATAAACGGGGAGCTGTTTTTT | CASQLTEINGELFF
TRBJ2-3 | NA | NA | TRBV5-1 | TGCGCCAGCAGCGCCCGGACAGGGAGGGAAGATACGCAGTATTTT | CASSARTGREDTQYF
TRBJ2-1 | NA | NA | TRBV7-2 | TGTGCCAGCAGCCCCCGATCAGGGGCAGACTACAATGAGCAGTTCTTC | CASSPRSGADYNEQFF
TRBJ1-1 | NA | NA | TRBV10-1 | TGCGCCAGCAGTGCTCAGACAAACACTGAAGCTTTCTTT | CASSAQTNTEAFF
TRBJ2-2 | NA | few | TRBV5-4 | TGTGCCAGCAGCGGACGGTCAGGGGAGAACACCGGGGAGCTGTTTTTT | CASSGRSGENTGELFF
TRBJ1-2 | TRBD1 | few | TRBV28 | TGTGCCAGCAGTCCACCCCGGACAGGGGTCTATGGCTACACCTTC | CASSPPRTGVYGYTF
TRBJ2-7 | NA | NA | TRBV5-1 | TGCGCCAGCAGCTTGGGGGGGACTCAGCGCTACGAGCAGTACTTC | CASSLGGTQRYEQYF
TRBJ2-1 | TRBD2 | NA | TRBV19 | TGTGCCAGTAGTGGAGACCTAGCGGAGAATTACAATGAGCAGTTCTTC | CASSGDLAENYNEQFF
TRBJ2-2 | TRBD1 | few | TRBV18 | TGTGCCAGCTCACTGACAGGGTTGAGTGTCACCGGGGAGCTGTTTTTT | CASSLTGLSVTGELFF
TRBJ1-2 | TRBD1 | few | TRBV18 | TGTGCCAGCTCGGTAAACTCAGACAGGGACTATGGCTACACCTTC | CASSVNSDRDYGYTF
TRBJ2-7 | NA | NA | TRBV21-1 | TGTGTCCCACAGGGGTTGGACACCTACGAGCAGTACTTC | CVPQGLDTYEQYF
TRBJ2-1 | TRBD2 | few | TRBV28 | TGTGCCAGCAGCACTAGCGGGAGCTCCTACAATGAGCAGTTCTTC | CASSTSGSSYNEQFF
TRBJ1-5 | TRBD1 | many | TRBV29-1 | TGCAGCGTCTCACAGGGGGCCCGCAATCAGCCCCAGCATTTT | CSVSQGARNQPQHF
TRBJ2-1 | TRBD2 | NA | TRBV5-1 | TGCGCCAGCGGTCCCACCTCTAGCGGGAGGGGGAATGAGCAGTTCTTC | CASGPTSSGRGNEQFF
TRBJ2-1 | TRBD1 | few | TRBV10-3 | TGTGCCATCAGCCCGGGACAGGGGGCGGGATACAATGAGCAGTTCTTC | CAISPGQGAGYNEQFF
TRBJ1-2 | TRBD1 | many | TRBV28 | TGTGCCAGCACTTTACAGGGGCTCAATGGCTACACCTTC | CASTLQGLNGYTF
TRBJ1-5 | NA | NA | TRBV7-2 | TGTGCCAGCAGCTTACCCCGGACAGGCAATCAGCCCCAGCATTTT | CASSLPRTGNQPQHF
TRBJ1-1 | NA | NA | TRBV7-6 | TGTGCCAGCAGCCCCCAGCGGGGTATCACTGAAGCTTTCTTT | CASSPQRGITEAFF
TRBJ2-5 | TRBD2 | few | TRBV7-8 | TGTGCCAGCAGCTTAGGGACTAGCGGCCAAGAGACCCAGTACTTC | CASSLGTSGQETQYF
TRBJ2-2 | NA | few | TRBV7-2 | TGTGCCAGCAGCCTCAGGGCAGGCCATGCCGGGGAGCTGTTTTTT | CASSLRAGHAGELFF
TRBJ1-2 | TRBD1 | few | TRBV30 | TGTGCCTGGAGCTTCCGGACAGGGGGCGCCTATGGCTACACCTTC | CAWSFRTGGAYGYTF
TRBJ2-3 | NA | NA | TRBV7-2 | TGTGCCAGCAGCTTAATGGGGGCGATCAGAGATACGCAGTATTTT | CASSLMGAIRDTQYF
TRBJ2-3 | NA | few | TRBV19 | TGTGCCAGTAGTATATCGGGGGGCCCCACAGATACGCAGTATTTT | CASSISGGPTDTQYF
TRBJ1-2 | TRBD1 | few | TRBV7-2 | TGTGCCAGCAGCTTAGGGGACAGGGGGAACTATGGCTACACCTTC | CASSLGDRGNYGYTF
TRBJ2-1 | TRBD1 | few | TRBV7-2 | TGTGCCAGCAGCTTAGGACAGGGCACGTACAATGAGCAGTTCTTC | CASSLGQGTYNEQFF
TRBJ2-1 | NA | NA | TRBV7-2 | TGTGCCAGCAGCCCCCAGAACAATGAGCAGTTCTTC | CASSPQNNEQFF
TRBJ2-1 | TRBD2 | many | TRBV5-1 | TGCGCCAGCAGCTTGTCGCTAGCGGGAGGGAATGAGCAGTTCTTC | CASSLSLAGGNEQFF
TRBJ2-2 | TRBD2 | NA | TRBV5-1 | TGCGCCAGCAGCTTGGCCAGGACTAGCGGGCGGGCCAACACCGGGGAGCTGTTTTTT | CASSLARTSGRANTGELFF